These 22 T cell receptor beta chains were all obtained from the same sample, sequenced in a study. Cells sorted as Tregs were CD4+, CD25+ and CD127-/low. TCRdb used MiXCR to reprocess the 5' RACE reads, holding one entry per CDR3 protein. The repertoire holds tens of thousands of distinct CDR3 sequences, with approximately 26% as singletons. The sequenced material came from tumor-infiltrating Tregs sorted from the breast tumor. The source of these receptors is a female donor with breast cancer.

This chain connects TRBV5-1 to TRBJ1-2; D is perhaps TRBD1 (5 bases). Trimming removed 0 bases at V and 5 bases at J, with 14 bases between. Germline values: CDR1 SGHRS, CDR2 YFSETQ. The CDR3 is 15 residues long. The CDR3 DNA reads as TGCGCCAGCAGCTTGGCTTCTGGGACGTCATATGGCTACACCTTC. It yields the protein CASSLASGTSYGYTF.

The V gene is TRBV6-6, the J gene TRBJ1-5, with TRBD1 matching 9 bases. The CDR3 runs to 13 residues. Germline V gene sequence: CDR1 MNHNY, CDR2 SVGAGI (reference sequence). Unmatched junction bases numbered 8, after V lost 11 bases and J lost 6 bases. Here the CDR3 DNA reads TGTGCCGGGGGGGGACAGGGTGGTCAGCCCCAGCATTTT. Encoded protein: CAGGGQGGQPQHF.

Many counts were recorded for this clonotype. V and J are TRBV5-1 and TRBJ2-3; TRBD2 agrees at 8 bases. Germline CDR1 SGHRS, CDR2 YFSETQ. CDR3 length: 17 residues. The V segment lost 2 bases and the J segment 0 bases; nucleotides outside the gene matches: 8. CDR3 sequence reads: CASSLNPSGSSTDTQYF. CDR3 DNA: TGCGCCAGCAGCTTAAACCCAAGCGGGAGCAGCACAGATACGCAGTATTTT.

This clonotype was detected only a few times. The gene calls are TRBV7-2 and TRBJ2-5, with TRBD2 matching over 7 bases. CDR3 length: 14 residues. The germline V gene encodes CDR1 SGHTA and CDR2 FQGNSA. Trimming cost V 1 base and J 3 bases; bases outside gene matches: 2. The CDR3 region is CASSLVGREETQYF. In nucleotides, the CDR3 is TGTGCCAGCAGCTTAGTTGGGAGGGAAGAGACCCAGTACTTC.

Ten or more counts support this clonotype. The chain links TRBV5-4 to TRBJ2-7; 10 bases are a match to TRBD2. J was trimmed by 3 bases and V by 4 bases; bases with no gene match: 10. Germline assignment: CDR1 SGHNT and CDR2 YYREEE (reference sequence). The CDR3 consists of 16 residues. This CDR3 is CASSPVAGGQLYEQYF. The CDR3 DNA sequence: TGTGCCAGCAGCCCCGTAGCGGGAGGACAACTCTACGAGCAGTACTTC.

This clonotype showed up just a few times. V and J are TRBV4-1 and TRBJ2-5; the D is unclear. The CDR3 spans 14 residues. V lost 0 bases and J lost 0, with 5 bases in between. Germline V gives CDR1 MGHRA, CDR2 YSYEKL. Here the CDR3 DNA reads TGCGCCAGCAGCCAAGACCGGGACCAAGAGACCCAGTACTTC. Encoded protein: CASSQDRDQETQYF.

The table lists this clonotype with many counts. V gene TRBV6-5 combines with J gene TRBJ2-5, with TRBD2 identical over 10 bases. Germline lookup yields CDR1 MNHEY and CDR2 SVGAGI. The CDR3 extends over 13 amino acids. V lost 10 bases to trimming and J lost 6 bases; unmatched junction nucleotides: 8. The chain's CDR3 is CATQRGGFQTQYF. CDR3 nucleotides: TGTGCCACCCAGCGGGGGGGCTTCCAGACCCAGTACTTC.

There are many counts of this clonotype. The rearrangement joins TRBV3-1 to TRBJ2-7, with TRBD2 matching 11 bases. CDR1 and CDR2 (germline): LGHDT, YNNKEL (reference sequence). After removal of 6 bases from V and 7 bases from J, the junction contained 8 bases not matched to a gene. This CDR3 spans 14 amino acids. The CDR3 protein is CASSPLAGEGEQYF. The CDR3 DNA sequence: TGTGCCAGCAGTCCACTAGCGGGAGAAGGGGAGCAGTACTTC.

The rearrangement uses TRBV7-6 and TRBJ1-5; no reliable D call. CDR1 and CDR2 from the germline V gene are SGHVS and FNYEAQ. This CDR3 is 13 amino acids long. Trimming stripped 0 bases from V and 7 bases from J, with 7 bases between. CDR3 in amino acids: CASSLALSQPQHF. The CDR3 nucleotides are TGTGCCAGCAGCTTAGCTCTTAGCCAGCCCCAGCATTTT.

The table lists this clonotype with many counts. V is TRBV7-2 and J is TRBJ2-3; D ambiguous. CDR1 and CDR2 from the germline V gene are SGHTA and FQGNSA. Trimming shortened V by 3 bases and J by 0 bases, and 13 bases separated the two germline ends. The CDR3 is 16 amino acids. CDR3: CASSLTSDPSTDTQYF. CDR3 coding DNA: TGTGCCAGCAGCTTGACCAGCGACCCTAGCACAGATACGCAGTATTTT.

Worth noting for this clonotype: This clone may be a read error of a much larger clone one base away. This CDR3 is missing its conserved last phenylalanine or tryptophan, likely due to a read error. The chain couples TRBV6-5 to TRBJ2-5; D not resolved. Germline loops: CDR1 MNHEY, CDR2 SVGAGI. V was cut by 0 bases and J by 5 bases, with 7 bases left in between. The length of the CDR3 is 13 residues. CDR3 bases: TGTGCCAGCAGTTACTCGGTCGTGGAGACCCAGTACCTC. The encoded protein is CASSYSVVETQYL.

This clonotype was seen many times. The rearrangement uses TRBV20-1 and TRBJ1-1; 8 bases are a match to TRBD1. This CDR3 contains 13 residues. Germline V gene data show CDR1 as DFQATT and CDR2 as SNEGSKA (reference sequence). V shed 3 bases, J shed 3 bases, and the junction held 3 bases outside the gene matches. CDR3 bases: TGCAGTGCTAGGCAGGGGGCTGACACTGAAGCTTTCTTT. As protein: CSARQGADTEAFF.

This clonotype was picked up a small number of times. The chain recombines TRBV28 with TRBJ2-3; possible D gene TRBD2, 6 bases. The CDR3 loop spans 14 amino acids. Germline CDR1 is MDHEN and CDR2 is SYDVKM. The V end lost 5 bases, the J end lost 8 bases, and 17 bases lay between the germline ends. Here the CDR3 reads CASSAGAPGGTQYF. DNA for the CDR3: TGTGCCAGCAGTGCCGGGGCCCCCGGGGGTACGCAGTATTTT. Based on the CDR3 plus reference TRBV28 and TRBJ2-3, the full variable domain is DVKVTQSSRYLVKRTGEKVFLECVQDMDHENMFWYRQDPGLGLRLIYFSYDVKMKEKGDIPEGYSVSREKKERFSLILESASTNQTSMYLCASSAGAPGGTQYFGPGTRLTVL.

V gene TRBV12-3 or TRBV12-4 combines with J gene TRBJ2-7; D call uncertain. Between the trimmed V and J ends, which lost 2 bases and 4 bases, there was a span of 12 bases. This CDR3 contains 14 residues. The CDR3 protein is CASSLTSKYYEQYF. The CDR3 DNA reads TGTGCCAGCAGTTTAACGTCCAAATATTACGAGCAGTACTTC.

This clonotype has a handful of counts. The chain is built from TRBV12-3 or TRBV12-4 and TRBJ1-2; possibly TRBD1 for D (5 bases). V lost 8 bases, J lost 3 bases, and 16 bases lay in between. The CDR3 contains 14 residues. This CDR3 reads CASRSTQGHYGYTF. CDR3 nucleotides: TGTGCCAGCCGTAGTACCCAGGGCCACTATGGCTACACCTTC.

This rearrangement joins TRBV5-1 to TRBJ2-3; 11 bases agree with TRBD2. After removal of 4 bases from V and 4 bases from J, the junction contained 8 bases not matched to a gene. CDR1 and CDR2 from the germline V gene are SGHRS and YFSETQ. There are 16 residues in the CDR3. CDR3 sequence: CASSEGLAGSADTQYF. Here the CDR3 DNA reads TGCGCCAGCAGCGAAGGACTAGCGGGTTCGGCAGATACGCAGTATTTT.

The count of this clonotype is one. This may come from a read error, since a much larger clone is one base off. Since the CDR3 does not end with the conserved phenylalanine or tryptophan, this likely comes from a read error. J is TRBJ2-2 and V is TRBV5-1, with D hard to call. Deletions cut 2 bases from V and 5 bases from J, with 13 bases between. The CDR3 loop spans 15 amino acids. CDR1 and CDR2 from the germline V gene are SGHRS and YFSETQ. CDR3 sequence reads: CASSLERGGTGELFS. The CDR3 nucleotides are TGCGCCAGCAGCTTAGAAAGAGGTGGTACCGGGGAGCTGTTTTCT.

This clonotype appeared many times. The V and J genes are TRBV6-1 and TRBJ1-4, with 8 bases aligning to TRBD1. Germline CDR1 reads MNHNS; CDR2 reads SASEGT. The CDR3 is 13 residues long. The V and J ends lost 7 bases and 2 bases, in that order; junction bases with no gene match: 0. In DNA, the CDR3 is TGTGCCAGCAACAGGGGGACTAATGAAAAACTGTTTTTT. Its translation is CASNRGTNEKLFF.

V gene TRBV7-2 combines with J gene TRBJ1-6; 7 positions match TRBD1. Germline assignment: CDR1 SGHTA and CDR2 FQGNSA. The CDR3 is made up of 14 amino acids. Trimming cost V 5 bases and J 7 bases; bases outside gene matches: 5. The CDR3 sequence: CASSHRDSNSPLHF. In nucleotides, the CDR3 is TGTGCCAGCAGCCACCGGGACAGCAATTCACCCCTCCACTTT.

This clonotype was seen only a few times. The CDR3 DNA follows: TGCAGTGCCATATTGCCGGGACTAGCGGGAGGGCCTGGCAAAAACATTCAGTACTTC. Its protein product is CSAILPGLAGGPGKNIQYF. The rearrangement links TRBV20-1 to TRBJ2-4; 16 bases agree with TRBD2. The CDR3 is 19 residues long. Germline lookup yields CDR1 DFQATT and CDR2 SNEGSKA (reference sequence). V gave up 6 bases and J gave up 3 bases; unmatched junction bases: 14.

On this clonotype itself: An end of the junction does not agree with germline; a read error may underlie this. CDR3 sequence reads: CASGQGRTGELLF. CDR3 bases: TGTGCCAGCGGACAGGGTCGCACCGGGGAGCTGTTGTTT. The V and J genes are TRBV7-3 and TRBJ2-2, with 8 positions matching TRBD1. This CDR3 is built from 13 residues. CDR1 SGHTA and CDR2 FQGTGA come from the germline V gene.

This clonotype is categorized as medium-sized. The chain combines TRBV5-6 with TRBJ2-1, with 11 bases fitting TRBD1. The CDR3 length is 15 residues. Germline V gene data show CDR1 as SGHDT and CDR2 as YYEEEE. J was trimmed by 8 bases and V by 4 bases; bases with no gene match: 8. CDR3 region: CASSPEGQGVYEQFF. DNA for the CDR3: TGTGCCAGCAGCCCGGAGGGACAGGGGGTGTATGAGCAGTTCTTC.